This TCR beta chain comes out of a study of regulatory T cells in long-lasting Graves disease. This CDR3 is 15 amino acids long. Looked up from germline, CDR1 is SNHLY and CDR2 is FYNNEI. Trimming removed 6 bases from V and 3 bases from J, with 14 bases in between. For TCR beta, libraries came from iRepertoire HTBI primers and Arm-PCR of CDR3 regions. TCRdb fed the multiplex PCR reads into MiXCR, producing one record per CDR3 protein. This sample has 350,000 to 500,000 distinct CDR3 sequences, with over 20% found just once. Study-level points and caveats: Under persistent disease, TRBV28, TRBJ1-2 and TRBJ2-5 were used preferentially. Rather than thyroid tissue, only peripheral blood underwent study.

The time point denotes: persistent/refractory GD, antithyroid drugs over 5 years with positive TRAb. RNA from PBMCs was the source of the TCR library. Comment on this clonotype: What it recognizes is unknown.

This sequence joins TRBV2 and TRBJ2-2; D is possibly TRBD2 (6 bases). The input for sequencing was peripheral blood mononuclear cells (PBMCs), taken when the disease was refractory, from a patient treated with antithyroid drugs. The TCR sequence derives from a female donor with Graves disease. CDR3 DNA: TGTGCCAGCAGCCCTAACTGGGGGGACACCGGGGAGCTGTTTTTT. This encodes CASSPNWGDTGELFF.